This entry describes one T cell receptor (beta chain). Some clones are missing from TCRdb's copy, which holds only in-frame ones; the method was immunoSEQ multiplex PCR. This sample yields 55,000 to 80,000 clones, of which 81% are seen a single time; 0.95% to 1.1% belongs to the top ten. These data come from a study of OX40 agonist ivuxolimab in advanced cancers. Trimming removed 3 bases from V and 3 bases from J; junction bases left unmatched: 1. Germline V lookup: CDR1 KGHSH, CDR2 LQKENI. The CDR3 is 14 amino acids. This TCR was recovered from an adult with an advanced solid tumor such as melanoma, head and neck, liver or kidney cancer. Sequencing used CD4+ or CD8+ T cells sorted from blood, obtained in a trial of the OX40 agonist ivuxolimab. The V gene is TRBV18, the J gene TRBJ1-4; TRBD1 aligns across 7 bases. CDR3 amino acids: CASSPGQSNEKLFF. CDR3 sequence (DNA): TGTGCCAGCTCACCGGGACAGTCTAATGAAAAACTGTTTTTT.